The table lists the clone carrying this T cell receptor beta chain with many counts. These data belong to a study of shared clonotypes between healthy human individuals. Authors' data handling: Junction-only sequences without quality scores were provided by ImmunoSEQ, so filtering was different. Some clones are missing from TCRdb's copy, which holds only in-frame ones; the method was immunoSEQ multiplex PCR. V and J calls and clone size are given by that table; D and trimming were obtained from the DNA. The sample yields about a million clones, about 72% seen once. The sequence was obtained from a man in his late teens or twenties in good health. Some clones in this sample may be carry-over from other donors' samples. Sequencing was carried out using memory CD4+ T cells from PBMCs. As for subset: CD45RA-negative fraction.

The CDR3 reads CAGGHLSYNEQFF. CDR3 DNA: TGTGCTGGGGGCCATCTCTCCTACAATGAGCAGTTCTTC. This chain joins TRBV30 and TRBJ2-1; TRBD1 might be the D (6 bases). Germline assignment: CDR1 GTSNPN and CDR2 SVGIG (reference sequence). The CDR3 is 13 residues long. Full variable domain (remainder filled in from reference TRBV30 and TRBJ2-1): SQTIHQWPATLVQPVGSPLSLECTVEGTSNPNLYWYRQAAGRGLQLLFYSVGIGQISSEVPQNLSASRPQDRQFILSSKKLLLSDSGFYLCAGGHLSYNEQFFGPGTRLTVL.